The sequence of this T cell receptor beta chain was determined in a study of human T cells and chemical hapten exposure. The germline V gene encodes CDR1 MDHEN and CDR2 SYDVKM. There are 18 residues in the CDR3. Trimming left V 6 bases short and J 2 bases short, with 23 bases between. Noted time point: patch test 1, 2 weeks after DPC sensitization. Described treatment: therapeutic diphenylcyclopropenone sensitization with weekly scalp DPC. TCRdb re-derived calls from the RACE reads in MiXCR, one entry per CDR3 protein. The table has under 450,000 distinct CDR3 sequences, nearly 5% seen once. The genes are TRBV28 and TRBJ1-5; no firm D call. This TCR was sampled from a woman between 50 and 59 years old with alopecia areata. Some clones in this sample may be carry-over from other donors' samples. This sample comprised whole blood, obtained in connection with sensitization to the hapten diphenylcyclopropenone (DPC). The CDR3 coding sequence is TGTGCCAGCAGCACCCTTAATATGCTGAAGCCTGGCAATCAGCCCCAGCATTTT. It codes for CASSTLNMLKPGNQPQHF.